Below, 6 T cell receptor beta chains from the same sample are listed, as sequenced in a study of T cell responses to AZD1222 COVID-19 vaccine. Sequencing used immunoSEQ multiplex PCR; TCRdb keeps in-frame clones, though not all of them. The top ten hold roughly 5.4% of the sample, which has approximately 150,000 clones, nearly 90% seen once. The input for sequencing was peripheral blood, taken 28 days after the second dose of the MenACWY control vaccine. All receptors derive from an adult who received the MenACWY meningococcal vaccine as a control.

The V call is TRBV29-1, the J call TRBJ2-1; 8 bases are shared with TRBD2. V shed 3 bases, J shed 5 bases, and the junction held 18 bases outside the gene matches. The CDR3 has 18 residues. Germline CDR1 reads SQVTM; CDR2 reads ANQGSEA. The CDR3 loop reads CSVDGGFPSGRVNNEQFF. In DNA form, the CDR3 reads TGCAGCGTTGATGGGGGATTTCCAAGCGGGAGAGTCAACAATGAGCAGTTCTTC.

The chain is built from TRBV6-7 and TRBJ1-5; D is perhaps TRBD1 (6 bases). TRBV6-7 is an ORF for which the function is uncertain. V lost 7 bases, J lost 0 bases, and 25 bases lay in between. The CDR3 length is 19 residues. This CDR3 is CASTPSGTMPKDSNQPQHF. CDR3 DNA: TGTGCCAGCACTCCTTCCGGGACAATGCCTAAAGATAGCAATCAGCCCCAGCATTTT.

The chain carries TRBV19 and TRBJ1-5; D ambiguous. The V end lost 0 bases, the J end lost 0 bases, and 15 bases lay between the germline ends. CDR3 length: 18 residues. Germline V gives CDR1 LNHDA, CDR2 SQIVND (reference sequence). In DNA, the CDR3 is TGTGCCAGTAGTATAGATCTTGCCGTAGCATATAGCAATCAGCCCCAGCATTTT. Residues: CASSIDLAVAYSNQPQHF.

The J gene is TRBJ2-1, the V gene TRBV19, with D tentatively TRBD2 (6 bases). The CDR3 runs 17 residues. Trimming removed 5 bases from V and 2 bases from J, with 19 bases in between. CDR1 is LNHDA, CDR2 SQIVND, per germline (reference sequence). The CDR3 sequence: CASSARLGTAPYNEQFF. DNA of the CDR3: TGTGCCAGTAGTGCCCGTCTGGGGACTGCGCCCTACAATGAGCAGTTCTTC.

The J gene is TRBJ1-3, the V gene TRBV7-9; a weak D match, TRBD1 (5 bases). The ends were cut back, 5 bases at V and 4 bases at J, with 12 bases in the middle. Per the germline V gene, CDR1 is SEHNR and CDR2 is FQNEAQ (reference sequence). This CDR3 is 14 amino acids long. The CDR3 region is CASSPWDVGNTIYF. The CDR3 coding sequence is TGTGCCAGCAGCCCGTGGGACGTCGGAAACACCATATATTTT.

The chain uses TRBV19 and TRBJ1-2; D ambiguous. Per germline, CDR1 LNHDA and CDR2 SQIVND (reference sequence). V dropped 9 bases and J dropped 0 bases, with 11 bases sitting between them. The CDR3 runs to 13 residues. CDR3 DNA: TGTGCCAGCAGTTTAGCCTCTAACTATGGCTACACCTTC. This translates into CASSLASNYGYTF. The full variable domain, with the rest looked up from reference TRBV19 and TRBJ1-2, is DGGITQSPKYLFRKEGQNVTLSCEQNLNHDAMYWYRQDPGQGLRLIYYSQIVNDFQKGDIAEGYSVSREKKESFPLTVTSAQKNPTAFYLCASSLASNYGYTFGSGTRLTVV.